A single sample gave rise to the 25 T cell receptor beta chains below, sequenced in a study of Ad26.COV2.S vaccination and SARS-CoV-2 variants. Clones were sequenced by immunoSEQ multiplex PCR, and TCRdb holds only the in-frame ones, with some missing. The sample yields some 480,000 clones, about 83% seen once. Specified treatment: some 19 received Ad26.COV2.S at low or high dose, single or two shots; 5 received placebo; per-sample allocation not given. Sampling took place 63 days after the first vaccine or placebo injection. This material consisted of peripheral blood, taken in a trial of Ad26.COV2.S vaccine versus placebo. The receptors were gathered from a person aged 18-65 years who received the Ad26.COV2.S COVID-19 vaccine or a placebo.

This chain joins TRBV6-1 and TRBJ1-6; D is ambiguous. Germline lookup yields CDR1 MNHNS and CDR2 SASEGT. Trimming shortened V by 2 bases and J by 0 bases, and 11 bases separated the two germline ends. The CDR3 is 17 amino acids. The CDR3 DNA follows: TGTGCCAGCAGTGAACCGCCAGGACCCTCCTATAATTCACCCCTCCACTTT. The encoded protein is CASSEPPGPSYNSPLHF.

This sequence joins TRBV6-5 and TRBJ1-1; D might be TRBD1 (5 bases). The CDR3 sequence is 15 residues long. Germline assignment: CDR1 MNHEY and CDR2 SVGAGI. Trimming removed 7 bases from V and 0 bases from J, with 15 bases in between. The chain's CDR3 is CASTRTGQMNTEAFF. The CDR3, as DNA: TGTGCCAGCACCAGAACGGGGCAGATGAACACTGAAGCTTTCTTT.

J is TRBJ2-3 and V is TRBV4-1, with 9 nucleotides matching TRBD2. V dropped 4 bases and J dropped 6; count of bases not matched to a gene: 20. The CDR3 runs to 19 residues. CDR1 and CDR2 (germline): MGHRA, YSYEKL. In nucleotides, the CDR3 is TGCGCCAGCAGCCCAGGAGGTTCGGGACTAGCTGATAGTGGGGATACGCAGTATTTT. Protein product: CASSPGGSGLADSGDTQYF.

This clone occurred once. This rearrangement joins TRBV27 to TRBJ1-6; 9 bases line up with TRBD1. J was trimmed by 0 bases and V by 8 bases; bases with no gene match: 17. Germline values: CDR1 MNHEY, CDR2 SMNVEV (reference sequence). The CDR3 loop spans 20 amino acids. Here the CDR3 DNA reads TGTGCCAGCTCCCGAGCGCCGGGACAGGGAAGGAGCTCCTATAATTCACCCCTCCACTTT. Protein product: CASSRAPGQGRSSYNSPLHF.

In this sample, this clone turned up once. V and J are TRBV18 and TRBJ2-5; TRBD2 might be the D (5 bases). V was shortened by 3 bases and J by 4 bases, with 12 bases between the two germline ends. The CDR3 sequence is 14 residues long. In germline, CDR1 is KGHSH, CDR2 LQKENI. DNA of the CDR3: TGTGCCAGCTCACCCCCCGAGGGCGTAGAGACCCAGTACTTC. Its protein product is CASSPPEGVETQYF.

J is TRBJ2-1 and V is TRBV11-2; D perhaps matches TRBD2 (6 bases). This CDR3 has 12 amino acids. V was cut by 2 bases and J by 13 bases, with 12 bases left in between. CDR1 and CDR2 (germline): SGHAT, FQNNGV. Written as DNA, the CDR3 is TGTGCCAGCAGCTTACGACTAGAGCCTCAGTTCTTC. Amino acids: CASSLRLEPQFF.

CDR3 amino acids: CASSSGQFYEQYF. CDR3 bases: TGCGCCAGCAGCTCCGGACAGTTCTACGAGCAGTACTTC. The chain links TRBV5-1 to TRBJ2-7, with D possibly being TRBD1 (6 bases). Deletions cut 3 bases from V and 3 bases from J, with 10 bases between. Germline CDR1 is SGHRS and CDR2 is YFSETQ. CDR3 length equals 13 residues.

This chain joins TRBV6-5 and TRBJ2-7, with TRBD2 matching 9 bases. Trimming removed 5 bases from V and 6 bases from J; junction bases left unmatched: 8. CDR1 and CDR2 from the germline V gene are MNHEY and SVGAGI. The length of the CDR3 is 14 residues. The DNA for the CDR3 is TGTGCCAGCAGTCCCAGGCGGGGGGGCTCCGAGCAGTACTTC. It yields the protein CASSPRRGGSEQYF.

V is TRBV5-4 and J is TRBJ2-2, with 12 bases matching TRBD2. The V and J ends lost 0 bases and 4 bases, in that order; junction bases with no gene match: 7. Germline V CDR1 and CDR2: SGHNT, YYREEE (reference sequence). The CDR3 has 18 amino acids. The CDR3 sequence is CASSLGRSSGRATGELFF. The CDR3, as DNA: TGTGCCAGCAGCTTGGGACGTTCTAGCGGGAGGGCCACCGGGGAGCTGTTTTTT.

The chain recombines TRBV7-8 with TRBJ1-2; perhaps TRBD1 as D (5 bases). There are 13 residues in the CDR3. Trimming removed 3 bases at V and 2 bases at J, with 7 bases between. CDR1 SGHVS and CDR2 FQNEAQ come from the germline V gene. In DNA, the CDR3 is TGTGCCAGCAGCTTGGGACCAAACTATGGCTACACCTTC. It translates to CASSLGPNYGYTF.

The CDR3: CASSLGPIGTATDEQYF. The CDR3 nucleotides are TGTGCCAGCAGCTTGGGACCCATAGGGACGGCTACCGACGAGCAGTACTTC. The chain is built from TRBV5-4 and TRBJ2-7; D tentatively fits TRBD1 or TRBD2 (5 bases each). The CDR3 runs to 17 residues. The germline V gene has CDR1 SGHNT and CDR2 YYREEE (reference sequence). Deletions cut 0 bases from V and 5 bases from J, with 21 bases between.

This chain uses TRBV7-2 with TRBJ2-2; the D gene is possibly TRBD2 (6 bases). Between the trimmed V and J ends, which lost 5 bases and 5 bases, there was a span of 21 bases. The CDR3 loop spans 17 amino acids. The germline CDR1 and CDR2 sequences are SGHTA and FQGNSA. The chain's CDR3 is CASSPFGGTPKTGELFF. The CDR3 DNA is TGTGCCAGCAGCCCCTTTGGTGGGACTCCCAAGACCGGGGAGCTGTTTTTT.

The chain couples TRBV10-3 to TRBJ1-1, with unresolved D. In germline, CDR1 is ENHRY, CDR2 SYGVKD. The CDR3 totals 15 residues. Trimming shortened V by 6 bases and J by 7 bases, and 21 bases separated the two germline ends. CDR3 nucleotide sequence: TGTGCCATCAGGGCCTCTATGGGGAGCCTAGATGAAGCTTTCTTT. Translating it yields CAIRASMGSLDEAFF.

This sequence joins TRBV29-1 and TRBJ2-3; a weak D match, TRBD2 (6 bases). The CDR3 is 13 residues long. The germline CDR1 and CDR2 sequences are SQVTM and ANQGSEA. The V end lost 5 bases, the J end lost 1 base, and 10 bases lay between the germline ends. DNA for the CDR3: TGCAGCGTTAGCATAGCGGGCACAGATACGCAGTATTTT. Its translation: CSVSIAGTDTQYF.

This chain connects TRBV24-1 to TRBJ2-1; D is perhaps TRBD2 (6 bases). The CDR3 extends over 13 amino acids. The V end was cut by 5 bases, the J end by 4 bases, with 8 bases between. The germline V gene has CDR1 KGHDR and CDR2 SFDVKD. The CDR3 coding sequence is TGTGCCACCAGTGTGGGGGGTTACAATGAGCAGTTCTTC. Protein sequence: CATSVGGYNEQFF.

This chain connects TRBV19 to TRBJ1-2; TRBD1 might be the D (5 bases). Deletions cut 7 bases from V and 0 bases from J, with 24 bases between. The CDR3 sequence is 18 residues long. The germline V gene encodes CDR1 LNHDA and CDR2 SQIVND (reference sequence). The CDR3 reads CASNTLRAGSVANYGYTF. The CDR3, as DNA: TGTGCCAGTAACACCCTCAGGGCAGGGAGCGTCGCTAACTATGGCTACACCTTC. Drawing the rest from reference TRBV19 and TRBJ1-2, the complete variable domain is DGGITQSPKYLFRKEGQNVTLSCEQNLNHDAMYWYRQDPGQGLRLIYYSQIVNDFQKGDIAEGYSVSREKKESFPLTVTSAQKNPTAFYLCASNTLRAGSVANYGYTFGSGTRLTVV.

This rearrangement joins TRBV4-3 to TRBJ1-2; weak D call: TRBD1 (5 bases). This CDR3 contains 16 residues. The V end lost 1 base, the J end lost 0 bases, and 12 bases lay between the germline ends. CDR1 is LGHNA, CDR2 YSLEER, per germline. The CDR3 DNA sequence: TGCGCCAGCAGCCAAGGGCTAGGGACTCCTAACTATGGCTACACCTTC. Encoded protein: CASSQGLGTPNYGYTF.

V and J are TRBV7-9 and TRBJ1-1; D perhaps matches TRBD1 (5 bases). Germline V gives CDR1 SEHNR, CDR2 FQNEAQ (reference sequence). The CDR3 is 15 residues long. V was clipped by 0 bases and J by 0 bases, with 8 bases between them. CDR3 protein: CASSLATGMNTEAFF. CDR3 coding DNA: TGTGCCAGCAGCTTAGCTACAGGAATGAACACTGAAGCTTTCTTT. Full variable domain (outside the CDR3, taken from reference TRBV7-9 and TRBJ1-1): DTGVSQNPRHKITKRGQNVTFRCDPISEHNRLYWYRQTLGQGPEFLTYFQNEAQLEKSRLLSDRFSAERPKGSFSTLEIQRTEQGDSAMYLCASSLATGMNTEAFFGQGTRLTVV.

In its sample, this clone was seen once. The rearrangement joins TRBV19 to TRBJ1-5; maybe TRBD1 (6 bases). Trimming left V 7 bases short and J 7 bases short, with 14 bases between. This CDR3 has 13 amino acids. The germline CDR1 and CDR2 sequences are LNHDA and SQIVND (reference sequence). The CDR3 spells CASKMGTGQPQHF. For the CDR3, the DNA is TGTGCCAGTAAAATGGGAACAGGGCAGCCCCAGCATTTT.

This clone showed up just once. The chain is built from TRBV7-2 and TRBJ2-6; either TRBD1 or TRBD2 may supply D (7 bases each). The CDR3 is 17 amino acids. Trimming removed 4 bases from V and 2 bases from J, with 15 bases in between. Germline V gene data show CDR1 as SGHTA and CDR2 as FQGNSA. The CDR3 region is CASSWQGGLPGANVLTF. The CDR3 DNA is TGTGCCAGCAGCTGGCAGGGGGGGCTCCCTGGGGCCAACGTCCTGACTTTC.

The chain couples TRBV3-1 (or the pseudogene TRBV3-2) to TRBJ2-2; possibly TRBD1 or TRBD2 for D (5 bases each). Germline V gives CDR1 LGHDT, CDR2 YNNKEL (reference sequence). V lost 5 bases, J lost 1 base, and 11 bases lay in between. The CDR3 has 15 amino acids. CDR3 region: CASSAGTKNTGELFF. As DNA, the CDR3 is TGTGCCAGCAGCGCCGGGACCAAGAACACCGGGGAGCTGTTTTTT.

The chain recombines TRBV7-6 with TRBJ1-1; TRBD1 is a possible D gene (6 bases). The germline V and J ends were trimmed by 8 bases and 5 bases, with 15 bases remaining between them. Germline CDR1 reads SGHVS; CDR2 reads FNYEAQ. CDR3 length: 13 amino acids. CDR3: CASGQTGSTEAFF. The CDR3 region has the DNA TGTGCCAGCGGACAGACAGGTTCGACTGAAGCTTTCTTT. The entire variable domain, with the rest obtained from reference TRBV7-6 and TRBJ1-1, is as follows: GAGVSQSPRYKVTKRGQDVALRCDPISGHVSLYWYRQALGQGPEFLTYFNYEAQQDKSGLPNDRFSAERPEGSISTLTIQRTEQRDSAMYRCASGQTGSTEAFFGQGTRLTVV.

This sequence joins TRBV7-6 and TRBJ1-1; unclear D gene. This CDR3 spans 15 amino acids. Trimming stripped 5 bases from V and 0 bases from J, with 13 bases between. Germline CDR1 is SGHVS and CDR2 is FNYEAQ. The CDR3 DNA reads TGTGCCAGCAGCCTAAACCCCAGCCTGAACACTGAAGCTTTCTTT. It encodes CASSLNPSLNTEAFF.

This clone was seen a single time. The J gene is TRBJ1-1, the V gene TRBV18; maybe TRBD1 (5 bases). The CDR3 loop spans 13 amino acids. Germline assignment: CDR1 KGHSH and CDR2 LQKENI. The V end lost 3 bases, the J end lost 8 bases, and 13 bases lay between the germline ends. CDR3: CASSPTGGAEAFF. As DNA, the CDR3 is TGTGCCAGCTCACCTACGGGGGGAGCGGAAGCTTTCTTT.

CDR3 bases: TGTGCCATCAGTATACAGGAGAACCCCAATGAGCAGTTCTTC. This codes for CAISIQENPNEQFF. The rearrangement joins TRBV10-3 to TRBJ2-1; tentatively, D is TRBD1 (5 bases). Trimming left V 5 bases short and J 6 bases short, with 14 bases between. Per the germline V gene, CDR1 is ENHRY and CDR2 is SYGVKD. This CDR3 contains 14 residues.